These 28 T cell receptor beta chains were sequenced from one sample in a study of PD-L1 blockade in urothelial cancer. Time point noted: pretreatment peripheral blood. Only in-frame clones appear in the TCRdb table, and some are missing; sequencing was by immunoSEQ multiplex PCR. The sample records tens of thousands of clones, 90% being singletons. The sequencing used PBMCs, collected around atezolizumab (anti-PD-L1) treatment. These receptors originate from a man aged 65 to 85 with urothelial cancer.

The chain has TRBV10-3 and TRBJ2-7; D may be TRBD2 (6 bases). Trimming stripped 6 bases from V and 5 bases from J, with 20 bases between. Per the germline V gene, CDR1 is ENHRY and CDR2 is SYGVKD. The CDR3 extends over 15 amino acids. This CDR3 is CAISGEVLAINEQYF. CDR3 nucleotide sequence: TGTGCCATCAGCGGGGAGGTGCTAGCGATTAACGAGCAGTACTTC.

This clone appeared a single time. The rearrangement joins TRBV4-1 to TRBJ2-3; TRBD2 matches at 14 bases. This CDR3 region has 17 residues. V was pared by 4 bases and J by 4 bases, with 7 bases of the junction left unmatched. The germline CDR1 and CDR2 sequences are MGHRA and YSYEKL. In DNA, the CDR3 is TGCGCCAGCAGCCCGCGGACTAGCGGGAGGACGGCAGATACGCAGTATTTT. Its translation is CASSPRTSGRTADTQYF.

The chain employs TRBV5-1 and TRBJ2-7, with 8 nucleotides matching TRBD1. Germline CDR1 and CDR2: SGHRS and YFSETQ. V lost 4 bases, J lost 5 bases, and 5 bases stayed unmatched. The CDR3 is 13 amino acids. CDR3 loop: CASSTTGVHEQYF. The CDR3 DNA sequence: TGCGCCAGCAGCACGACAGGGGTCCACGAGCAGTACTTC.

The chain has TRBV19 and TRBJ1-1; TRBD1 might be the D (6 bases). The CDR3 has 15 residues. Germline V gene lookup returns CDR1 LNHDA and CDR2 SQIVND (reference sequence). Trimming stripped 5 bases from V and 1 base from J, with 14 bases between. The CDR3 spells CASSAYRAGNTEAFF. The CDR3 DNA is TGTGCCAGTAGTGCTTACAGGGCCGGGAACACTGAAGCTTTCTTT.

The V and J genes are TRBV9 and TRBJ1-1; 10 positions match TRBD1. Germline V gene lookup returns CDR1 SGDLS and CDR2 YYNGEE. Losses at the gene ends were 4 bases for V and 3 bases for J; bases not matched to a gene: 6. The CDR3 is 15 residues long. CDR3 coding DNA: TGTGCCAGCAGCCCTCGGGACAGGGGATACACTGAAGCTTTCTTT. Translation gives CASSPRDRGYTEAFF.

This clone was detected only once. This chain uses TRBV5-1 with TRBJ2-7; D possibly corresponds to TRBD2 (6 bases). The V end lost 2 bases, the J end lost 1 base, and 13 bases lay between the germline ends. Germline CDR1 SGHRS, CDR2 YFSETQ. The CDR3 contains 15 residues. For the CDR3, the DNA is TGCGCCAGCAGCTTAGCGGGTGCCGGGTCCTACGAGCAGTACTTC. Residues: CASSLAGAGSYEQYF. Filled out from reference TRBV5-1 and TRBJ2-7, the complete variable domain reads KAGVTQTPRYLIKTRGQQVTLSCSPISGHRSVSWYQQTPGQGLQFLFEYFSETQRNKGNFPGRFSGRQFSNSRSEMNVSTLELGDSALYLCASSLAGAGSYEQYFGPGTRLTVT.

This clone showed up just once. The gene calls are TRBV5-1 and TRBJ1-2, with TRBD1 matching over 9 bases. This CDR3 has 14 residues. Trimming took 0 bases from V and 6 from J; bases not matched to a gene: 3. Germline V gives CDR1 SGHRS, CDR2 YFSETQ. Here the CDR3 DNA reads TGCGCCAGCAGCTTGGCACGGACAGGGGATGGCTACACCTTC. Protein: CASSLARTGDGYTF.

V usage is TRBV5-1 and J usage is TRBJ2-5, with 12 bases lining up with TRBD1. From germline, CDR1 is SGHRS and CDR2 YFSETQ. There are 16 residues in the CDR3. The ends lost 4 bases at V and 2 bases at J; junction bases unmatched: 6. The CDR3 DNA reads TGCGCCAGCAGCGGGGGGACAGGGGGCTATCAAGAGACCCAGTACTTC. Translation: CASSGGTGGYQETQYF.

The chain employs TRBV11-1 and TRBJ1-1; tentatively, D is TRBD1 (6 bases). The CDR3 extends over 13 amino acids. CDR1 is SGHAT, CDR2 FQDESV, per germline (reference sequence). Deletions cut 5 bases from V and 5 bases from J, with 12 bases between. CDR3 loop: CASSIYRETEAFF. CDR3 DNA: TGTGCCAGCAGCATATACAGGGAAACTGAAGCTTTCTTT.

The V call is TRBV2, the J call TRBJ1-5, with TRBD1 matching over 8 bases. The trim removed 2 bases at V and 6 bases at J, leaving 6 bases unmatched. From germline, CDR1 is SNHLY and CDR2 FYNNEI. The CDR3 loop spans 15 amino acids. CDR3 sequence: CASSEQGAKGQPQHF. In DNA form, the CDR3 reads TGTGCCAGCAGTGAACAGGGGGCGAAGGGTCAGCCCCAGCATTTT.

The chain has TRBV18 and TRBJ2-3; 7 bases are a match to TRBD2. J lost 0 bases, V lost 3 bases, and 3 bases had no gene match. Germline CDR1 and CDR2: KGHSH and LQKENI. This CDR3 region has 15 residues. The DNA of the CDR3 is TGTGCCAGCTCACCCCTAGCGGCTAGCACAGATACGCAGTATTTT. Protein product: CASSPLAASTDTQYF.

The chain is built from TRBV7-9 and TRBJ2-3; maybe TRBD2 (5 bases). V was clipped by 5 bases and J by 0 bases, with 15 bases between them. Germline V gives CDR1 SEHNR, CDR2 FQNEAQ (reference sequence). This CDR3 comprises 16 residues. The CDR3 region is CASSPPSRPSTDTQYF. The CDR3 DNA follows: TGTGCCAGCAGCCCCCCTAGCAGACCTAGCACAGATACGCAGTATTTT.

The V call is TRBV6-5, the J call TRBJ2-1; TRBD2 agrees at 8 bases. This CDR3 region has 14 residues. V lost 7 bases and J lost 4; bases outside the gene matches: 6. Germline V CDR1 and CDR2: MNHEY, SVGAGI. CDR3 residues: CASTVASGYNEQFF. The CDR3 DNA reads as TGTGCCAGCACTGTGGCTAGCGGGTACAATGAGCAGTTCTTC.

Only one count was recorded for this clone. This CDR3 is CASSPNRGQYEQYF. DNA for the CDR3: TGTGCCAGCAGCCCTAACAGGGGGCAGTACGAGCAGTACTTC. The chain recombines TRBV7-9 with TRBJ2-7; 9 bases are shared with TRBD1. Germline lookup yields CDR1 SEHNR and CDR2 FQNEAQ (reference sequence). The CDR3 has 14 amino acids. V lost 5 bases and J lost 4; bases outside the gene matches: 6.

The CDR3 coding sequence is TGTGCCAGCGCTAAGAACCGGGGTGAAAAACTGTTTTTT. It yields the protein CASAKNRGEKLFF. This sequence joins TRBV7-3 and TRBJ1-4; D remains ambiguous. V lost 8 bases, J lost 7 bases, and 14 bases lay in between. Germline V lookup: CDR1 SGHTA, CDR2 FQGTGA. The CDR3 has 13 amino acids.

This chain joins TRBV28 and TRBJ2-1, with D unclear. The germline V and J ends were trimmed by 5 bases and 4 bases, with 18 bases remaining between them. Germline-derived CDR1 and CDR2 are MDHEN and SYDVKM. The CDR3 is made up of 16 amino acids. CDR3 residues: CASSPLGSSLYNEQFF. As DNA, the CDR3 is TGTGCCAGCAGTCCCTTAGGTAGCTCCTTATACAATGAGCAGTTCTTC.

J is TRBJ1-2 and V is TRBV4-1; possible D gene TRBD1, 5 bases. The V end was cut by 1 base, the J end by 1 base, with 16 bases between. This CDR3 is built from 17 residues. Per germline, CDR1 MGHRA and CDR2 YSYEKL. In DNA, the CDR3 is TGCGCCAGCAGCCAAGGACGTGGTGCAGGGAATAACTATGGCTACACCTTC. It specifies CASSQGRGAGNNYGYTF.

Regarding this clone: Other DNA sequences in this sample translate to the same CDR3. The chain combines TRBV2 with TRBJ2-7, with TRBD1 matching over 7 bases. This CDR3 spans 13 amino acids. Germline V lookup: CDR1 SNHLY, CDR2 FYNNEI. The V and J ends lost 4 bases and 5 bases, in that order; junction bases with no gene match: 5. The CDR3 bases are TGTGCCAGCAGTGGGACAGGAATCCACGAGCAGTACTTC. Protein product: CASSGTGIHEQYF.

This CDR3 is CASSRNSGTGNTEAFF. The DNA for the CDR3 is TGTGCCAGCAGCCGGAATTCCGGGACAGGCAACACTGAAGCTTTCTTT. The V and J genes are TRBV27 and TRBJ1-1, with TRBD1 matching over 8 bases. CDR1 and CDR2 from the germline V gene are MNHEY and SMNVEV (reference sequence). Unmatched junction bases numbered 11, after V lost 6 bases and J lost 2 bases. This CDR3 is 16 amino acids long.

The gene calls are TRBV5-4 and TRBJ2-7; the match to TRBD2 covers 11 bases. The CDR3 has 15 residues. J gave up 3 bases and V 0 bases, and 2 bases lay outside the gene matches. From germline, CDR1 is SGHNT and CDR2 YYREEE (reference sequence). The CDR3 DNA reads TGTGCCAGCAGCTTGGCCGGGACTAGCGGCTACGAGCAGTACTTC. Residues: CASSLAGTSGYEQYF.

This chain uses TRBV5-4 with TRBJ2-6; D might be TRBD1 (5 bases). The germline V gene encodes CDR1 SGHNT and CDR2 YYREEE (reference sequence). CDR3 size: 15 residues. The germline V and J ends were trimmed by 3 bases and 10 bases, with 17 bases remaining between them. The CDR3 coding sequence is TGTGCCAGCAGCTCCCAACAGGTTACCCCAAACGTCCTGACTTTC. It yields the protein CASSSQQVTPNVLTF.

This sequence joins TRBV6-1 and TRBJ2-3; 12 bases agree with TRBD2. This CDR3 region has 15 residues. After removal of 6 bases from V and 4 bases from J, the junction contained 5 bases not matched to a gene. Per the germline V gene, CDR1 is MNHNS and CDR2 is SASEGT. CDR3 in DNA: TGTGCCAGCAGCGTTCTAGCGGGAGGGCCAGATACGCAGTATTTT. This sequence encodes CASSVLAGGPDTQYF.

The chain couples TRBV28 to TRBJ2-3, with 12 bases aligning to TRBD2. The V and J ends lost 5 bases and 6 bases, in that order; junction bases with no gene match: 9. CDR3 length equals 16 residues. Germline CDR1 reads MDHEN; CDR2 reads SYDVKM. The CDR3 bases are TGTGCCAGCAGTCCCTTGACTAGCGGGAGTCCGGATACGCAGTATTTT. Amino acid sequence: CASSPLTSGSPDTQYF.

About this clone: Other DNA sequences in the same sample also yield this CDR3. This chain connects TRBV5-1 to TRBJ2-2, with 11 bases that match TRBD2. The CDR3 is 16 amino acids. V was clipped by 0 bases and J by 4 bases; unmatched bases: 2. Germline V gives CDR1 SGHRS, CDR2 YFSETQ. The CDR3 coding sequence is TGCGCCAGCAGCTTGGGACTAGCGGGGAGCACCGGGGAGCTGTTTTTT. Encoded protein: CASSLGLAGSTGELFF.

The chain employs TRBV28 and TRBJ2-7; 15 bases align to TRBD2. Germline values: CDR1 MDHEN, CDR2 SYDVKM. CDR3 length: 16 amino acids. The junction had 2 bases not matched to a gene; V was cut back by 5 bases and J by 0 bases. Here the CDR3 reads CASSGTSGRSSYEQYF. As DNA, the CDR3 is TGTGCCAGCAGTGGGACTAGCGGGAGGAGCTCCTACGAGCAGTACTTC.

This sequence joins TRBV15 and TRBJ2-1; D is possibly TRBD1 (6 bases). V lost 0 bases, J lost 10 bases, and 13 bases lay in between. The CDR3 sequence is 14 residues long. Germline V gives CDR1 LNHNV, CDR2 YYDKDF (reference sequence). The CDR3 is CATSRDSRGGEQFF. CDR3 bases: TGTGCCACCAGCAGAGATTCCAGGGGCGGAGAGCAGTTCTTC.

V usage is TRBV7-9 and J usage is TRBJ2-1; D possibly corresponds to TRBD1 (6 bases). Germline V gene data show CDR1 as SEHNR and CDR2 as FQNEAQ (reference sequence). V shed 5 bases and J shed 8 bases, with 13 bases lying between them. The CDR3 has 13 residues. CDR3 protein: CASSPWTAYEQFF. The CDR3 DNA follows: TGTGCCAGCAGCCCCTGGACAGCATATGAGCAGTTCTTC.

The V gene is TRBV28, the J gene TRBJ2-7; a possible D gene is TRBD2 (5 bases). Germline V gene sequence: CDR1 MDHEN, CDR2 SYDVKM. V was trimmed by 3 bases and J by 0 bases, leaving 15 bases between them. This CDR3 spans 16 amino acids. The CDR3, as DNA: TGTGCCAGCAGTTTCCGGCTAGCCGATCTCTCCTACGAGCAGTACTTC. This gives the protein CASSFRLADLSYEQYF.